Sequencing of this T cell receptor beta chain was carried out in a study of early T cells in non-severe SARS-CoV-2 infection. Across the whole study: Bulk RNA taken from unsorted whole blood was sequenced, leaving chains unpaired.

Many counts were recorded for this clonotype. Its target is not known. Separate cDNA molecules each had unique molecular identifiers attached to them. TCRdb re-called the 5' RACE reads with MiXCR, one entry per CDR3 protein. The sample carries around 50,000 distinct CDR3 sequences, approximately 9.4% recorded once. The CDR3 is 14 residues long. V dropped 2 bases and J dropped 5 bases, with 13 bases sitting between them. Germline V gives CDR1 SQVTM, CDR2 ANQGSEA. Study-level points and caveats: VDJdb-based annotation leaned toward anti-spike CD8 responses and missed private and CD4 specificities.

The clonotype was recovered from an adult who was a healthcare worker with PCR-confirmed SARS-CoV-2 infection or an uninfected control (not recorded which). The chain employs TRBV29-1 and TRBJ2-1; possibly TRBD1 for D (5 bases). Sequencing was done on a sample of whole blood. Written as DNA, the CDR3 is TGCAGCGTTGAATTCAGGGTCGGCCACAATGAGCAGTTCTTC. Amino acid sequence: CSVEFRVGHNEQFF.